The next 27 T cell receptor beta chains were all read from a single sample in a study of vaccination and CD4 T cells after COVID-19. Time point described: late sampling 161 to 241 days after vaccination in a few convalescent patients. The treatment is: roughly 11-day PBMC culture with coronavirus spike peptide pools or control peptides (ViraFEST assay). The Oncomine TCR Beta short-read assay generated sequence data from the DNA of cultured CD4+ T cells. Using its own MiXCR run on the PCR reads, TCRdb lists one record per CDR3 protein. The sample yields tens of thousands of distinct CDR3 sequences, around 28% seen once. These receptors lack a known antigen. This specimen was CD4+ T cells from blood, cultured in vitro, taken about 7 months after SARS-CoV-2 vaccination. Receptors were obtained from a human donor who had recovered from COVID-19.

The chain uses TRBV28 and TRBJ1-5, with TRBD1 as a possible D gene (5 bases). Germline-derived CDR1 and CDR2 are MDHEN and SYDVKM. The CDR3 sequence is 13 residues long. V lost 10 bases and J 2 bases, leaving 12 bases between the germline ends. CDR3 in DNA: TGTGCCACTTGGGGGGGTGGCAATCAGCCCCAGCATTTT. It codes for CATWGGGNQPQHF.

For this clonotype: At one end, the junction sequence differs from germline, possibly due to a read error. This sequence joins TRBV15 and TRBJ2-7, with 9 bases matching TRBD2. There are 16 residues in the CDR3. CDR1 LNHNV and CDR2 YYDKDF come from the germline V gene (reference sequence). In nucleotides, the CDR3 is TGTGCCACCAGCCGAGACCGGGCGGGAGGGACCTACGAGCAGTACTTC. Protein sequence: CATSRDRAGGTYEQYF.

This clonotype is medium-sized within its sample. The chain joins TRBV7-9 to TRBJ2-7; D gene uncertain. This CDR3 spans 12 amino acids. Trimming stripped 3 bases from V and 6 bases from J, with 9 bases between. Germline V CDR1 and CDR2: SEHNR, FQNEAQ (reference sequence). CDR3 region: CASSFPTGEQYF. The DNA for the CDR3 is TGTGCCAGCAGCTTCCCAACGGGCGAGCAGTACTTC. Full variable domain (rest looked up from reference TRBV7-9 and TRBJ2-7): DTGVSQNPRHKITKRGQNVTFRCDPISEHNRLYWYRQTLGQGPEFLTYFQNEAQLEKSRLLSDRFSAERPKGSFSTLEIQRTEQGDSAMYLCASSFPTGEQYFGPGTRLTVT.

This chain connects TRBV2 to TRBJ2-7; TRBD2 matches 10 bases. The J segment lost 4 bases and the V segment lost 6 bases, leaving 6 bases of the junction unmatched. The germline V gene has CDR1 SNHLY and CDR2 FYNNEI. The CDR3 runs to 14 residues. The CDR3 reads CASRASGSDYEQYF. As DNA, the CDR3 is TGTGCCAGCAGGGCTAGCGGGAGCGATTACGAGCAGTACTTC.

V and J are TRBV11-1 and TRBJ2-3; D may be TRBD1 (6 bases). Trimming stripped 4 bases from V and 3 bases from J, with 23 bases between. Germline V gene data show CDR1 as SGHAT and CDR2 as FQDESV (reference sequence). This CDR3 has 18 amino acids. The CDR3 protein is CASSSPVNRAGRTDTQYF. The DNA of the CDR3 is TGTGCCAGCAGCTCTCCGGTCAACAGGGCCGGAAGGACAGATACGCAGTATTTT.

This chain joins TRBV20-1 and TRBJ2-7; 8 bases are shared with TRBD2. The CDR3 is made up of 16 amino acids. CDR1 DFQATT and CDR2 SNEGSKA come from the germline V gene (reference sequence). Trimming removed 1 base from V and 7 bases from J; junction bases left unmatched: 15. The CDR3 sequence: CSARAASGGRAREQYF. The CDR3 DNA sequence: TGCAGTGCTAGAGCGGCGTCGGGAGGGAGGGCCAGAGAGCAGTACTTC.

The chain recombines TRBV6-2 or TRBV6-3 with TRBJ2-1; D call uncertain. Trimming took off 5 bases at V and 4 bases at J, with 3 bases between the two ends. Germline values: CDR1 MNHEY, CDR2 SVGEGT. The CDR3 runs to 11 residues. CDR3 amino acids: CASSPYNEQFF. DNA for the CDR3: TGTGCCAGCAGTCCATACAATGAGCAGTTCTTC.

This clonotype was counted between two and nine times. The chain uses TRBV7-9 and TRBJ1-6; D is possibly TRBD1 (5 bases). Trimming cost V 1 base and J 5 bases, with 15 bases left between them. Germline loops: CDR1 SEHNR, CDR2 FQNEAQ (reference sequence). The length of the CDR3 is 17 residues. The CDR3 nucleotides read TGTGCCAGCAGCTTAGGCGGGGGTAGAATGGATAATTCACCCCTCCACTTT. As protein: CASSLGGGRMDNSPLHF. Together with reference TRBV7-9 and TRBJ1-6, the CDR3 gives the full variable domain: DTGVSQNPRHKITKRGQNVTFRCDPISEHNRLYWYRQTLGQGPEFLTYFQNEAQLEKSRLLSDRFSAERPKGSFSTLEIQRTEQGDSAMYLCASSLGGGRMDNSPLHFGNGTRLTVT.

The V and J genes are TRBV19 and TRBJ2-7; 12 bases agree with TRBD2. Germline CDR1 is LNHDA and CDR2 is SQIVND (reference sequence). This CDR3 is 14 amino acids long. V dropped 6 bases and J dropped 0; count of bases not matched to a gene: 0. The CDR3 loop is CASRTSGSSYEQYF. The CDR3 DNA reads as TGTGCCAGTAGGACTAGCGGGAGCTCCTACGAGCAGTACTTC.

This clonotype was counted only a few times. The CDR3 DNA follows: TGTGCCAGCAGTGAACGGACAGTCGCCAACTATGGCTACACCTTC. Translating it yields CASSERTVANYGYTF. The J gene is TRBJ1-2, the V gene TRBV6-1, with D possibly TRBD1 on 6 matching bases. Trimming left V 2 bases short and J 2 bases short, with 12 bases between. The germline V gene encodes CDR1 MNHNS and CDR2 SASEGT. The CDR3 totals 15 residues.

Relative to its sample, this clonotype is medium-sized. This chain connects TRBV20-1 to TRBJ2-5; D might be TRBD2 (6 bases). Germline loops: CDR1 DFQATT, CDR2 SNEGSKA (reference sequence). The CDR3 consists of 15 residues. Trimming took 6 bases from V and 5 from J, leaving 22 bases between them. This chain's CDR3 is CSAGDDGGTGETQYF. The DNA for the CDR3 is TGCAGTGCGGGGGACGACGGAGGGACTGGGGAGACCCAGTACTTC.

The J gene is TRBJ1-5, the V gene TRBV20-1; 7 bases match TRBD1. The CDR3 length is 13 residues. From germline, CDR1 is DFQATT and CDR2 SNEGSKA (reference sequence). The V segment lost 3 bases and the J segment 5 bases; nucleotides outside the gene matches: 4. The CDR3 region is CSASRTGDQPQHF. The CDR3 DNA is TGCAGTGCTAGTAGGACAGGAGATCAGCCCCAGCATTTT.

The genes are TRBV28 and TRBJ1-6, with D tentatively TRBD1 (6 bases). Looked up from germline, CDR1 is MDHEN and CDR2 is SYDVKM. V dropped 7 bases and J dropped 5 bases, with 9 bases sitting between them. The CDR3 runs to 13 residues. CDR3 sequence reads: CASKGENNSPLHF. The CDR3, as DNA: TGTGCCAGCAAGGGGGAGAATAATTCACCCCTCCACTTT.

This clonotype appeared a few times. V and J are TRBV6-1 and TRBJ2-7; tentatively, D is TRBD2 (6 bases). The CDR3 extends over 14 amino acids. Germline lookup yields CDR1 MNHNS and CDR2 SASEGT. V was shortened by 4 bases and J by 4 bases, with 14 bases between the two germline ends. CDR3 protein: CASSVAVGGYEQYF. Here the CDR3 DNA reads TGTGCCAGCAGTGTGGCTGTCGGGGGTTACGAGCAGTACTTC.

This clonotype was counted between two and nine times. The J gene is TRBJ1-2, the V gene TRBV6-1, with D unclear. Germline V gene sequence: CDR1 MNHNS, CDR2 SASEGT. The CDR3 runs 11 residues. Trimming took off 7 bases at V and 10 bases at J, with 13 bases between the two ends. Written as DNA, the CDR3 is TGTGCCAGCAAAGATTCTGATCTCTACACCTTC. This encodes CASKDSDLYTF.

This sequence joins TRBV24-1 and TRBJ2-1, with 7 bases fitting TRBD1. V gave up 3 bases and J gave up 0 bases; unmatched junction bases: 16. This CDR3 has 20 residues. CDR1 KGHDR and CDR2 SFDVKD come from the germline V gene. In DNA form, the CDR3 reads TGTGCCACCAGTGATCCGCGACAGGGCCAAGGCTCAGGCTCCTACAATGAGCAGTTCTTC. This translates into CATSDPRQGQGSGSYNEQFF.

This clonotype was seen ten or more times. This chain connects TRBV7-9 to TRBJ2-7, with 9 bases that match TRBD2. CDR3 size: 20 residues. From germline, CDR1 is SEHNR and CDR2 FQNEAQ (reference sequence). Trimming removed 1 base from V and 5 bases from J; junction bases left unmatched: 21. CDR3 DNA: TGTGCCAGCAGCTTAGTATATTTGGGGACTAGCATTGGGGGATCGGACGAGCAGTACTTC. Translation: CASSLVYLGTSIGGSDEQYF.

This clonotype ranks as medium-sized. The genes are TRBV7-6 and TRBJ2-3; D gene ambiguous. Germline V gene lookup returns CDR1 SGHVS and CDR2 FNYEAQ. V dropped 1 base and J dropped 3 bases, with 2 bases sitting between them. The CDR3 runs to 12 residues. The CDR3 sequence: CASSLGTDTQYF. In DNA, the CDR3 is TGTGCCAGCAGCTTAGGTACAGATACGCAGTATTTT.

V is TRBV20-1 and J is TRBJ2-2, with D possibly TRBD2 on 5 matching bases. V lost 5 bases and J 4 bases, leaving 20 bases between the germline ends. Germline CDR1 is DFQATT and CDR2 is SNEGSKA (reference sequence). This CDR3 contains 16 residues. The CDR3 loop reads CSAPDRGIRTTGELFF. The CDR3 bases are TGCAGTGCTCCAGACCGGGGAATACGAACCACCGGGGAGCTGTTTTTT.

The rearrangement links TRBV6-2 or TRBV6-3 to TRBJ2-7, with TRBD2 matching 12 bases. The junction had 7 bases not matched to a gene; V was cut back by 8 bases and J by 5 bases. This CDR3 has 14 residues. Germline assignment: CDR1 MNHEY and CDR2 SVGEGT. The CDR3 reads CASLGLAGSNEQYF. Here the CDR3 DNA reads TGTGCCAGCCTGGGACTAGCGGGTAGCAACGAGCAGTACTTC.

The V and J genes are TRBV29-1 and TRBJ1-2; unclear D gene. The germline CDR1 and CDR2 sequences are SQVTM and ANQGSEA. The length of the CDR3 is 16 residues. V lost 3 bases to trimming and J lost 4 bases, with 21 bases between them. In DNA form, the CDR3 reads TGCAGCGTTGAGGCCCCGAACGGCCAGGATTTCTATGGCTACACCTTC. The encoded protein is CSVEAPNGQDFYGYTF. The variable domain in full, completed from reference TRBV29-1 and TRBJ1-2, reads SAVISQKPSRDICQRGTSLTIQCQVDSQVTMMFWYRQQPGQSLTLIATANQGSEATYESGFVIDKFPISRPNLTFSTLTVSNMSPEDSSIYLCSVEAPNGQDFYGYTFGSGTRLTVV.

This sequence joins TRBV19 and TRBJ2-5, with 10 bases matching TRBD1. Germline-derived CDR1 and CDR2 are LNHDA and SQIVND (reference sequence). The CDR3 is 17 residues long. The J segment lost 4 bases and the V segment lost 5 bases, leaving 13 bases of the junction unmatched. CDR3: CASSLGTGAQPPETQYF. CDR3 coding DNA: TGTGCCAGTAGTTTGGGGACAGGGGCCCAGCCTCCAGAGACCCAGTACTTC.

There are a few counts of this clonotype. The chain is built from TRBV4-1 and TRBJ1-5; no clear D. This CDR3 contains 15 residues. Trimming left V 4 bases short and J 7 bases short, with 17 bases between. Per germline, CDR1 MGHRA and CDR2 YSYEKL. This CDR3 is CASSPSTGGWQPQHF. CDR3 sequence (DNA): TGCGCCAGCAGCCCATCTACTGGCGGGTGGCAGCCCCAGCATTTT.

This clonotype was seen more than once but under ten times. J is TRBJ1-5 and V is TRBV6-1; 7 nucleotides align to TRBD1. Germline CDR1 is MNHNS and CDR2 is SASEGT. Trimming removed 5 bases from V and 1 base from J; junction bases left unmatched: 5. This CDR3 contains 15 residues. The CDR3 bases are TGTGCCAGCAGTCCCACGACAGGGAGCAATCAGCCCCAGCATTTT. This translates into CASSPTTGSNQPQHF.

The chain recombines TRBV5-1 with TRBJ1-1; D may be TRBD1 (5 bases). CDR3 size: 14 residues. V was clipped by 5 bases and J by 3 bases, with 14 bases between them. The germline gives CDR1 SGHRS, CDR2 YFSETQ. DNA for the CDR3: TGCGCCAGCAGAGGGCAGGGTGGGGACACTGAAGCTTTCTTT. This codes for CASRGQGGDTEAFF.

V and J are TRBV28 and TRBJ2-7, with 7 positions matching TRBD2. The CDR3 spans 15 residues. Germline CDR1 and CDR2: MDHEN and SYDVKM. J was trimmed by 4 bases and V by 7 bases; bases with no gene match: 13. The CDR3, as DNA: TGTGCCAGCAACATTGCCTGGGGGGGATTATACGAGCAGTACTTC. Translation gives CASNIAWGGLYEQYF.

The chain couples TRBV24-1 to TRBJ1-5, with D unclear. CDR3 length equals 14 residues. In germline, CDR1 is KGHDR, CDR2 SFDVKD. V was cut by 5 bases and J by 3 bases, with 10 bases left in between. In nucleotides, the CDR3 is TGTGCCACCAGTGGTATTGGCCCCAATCAGCCCCAGCATTTT. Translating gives CATSGIGPNQPQHF.